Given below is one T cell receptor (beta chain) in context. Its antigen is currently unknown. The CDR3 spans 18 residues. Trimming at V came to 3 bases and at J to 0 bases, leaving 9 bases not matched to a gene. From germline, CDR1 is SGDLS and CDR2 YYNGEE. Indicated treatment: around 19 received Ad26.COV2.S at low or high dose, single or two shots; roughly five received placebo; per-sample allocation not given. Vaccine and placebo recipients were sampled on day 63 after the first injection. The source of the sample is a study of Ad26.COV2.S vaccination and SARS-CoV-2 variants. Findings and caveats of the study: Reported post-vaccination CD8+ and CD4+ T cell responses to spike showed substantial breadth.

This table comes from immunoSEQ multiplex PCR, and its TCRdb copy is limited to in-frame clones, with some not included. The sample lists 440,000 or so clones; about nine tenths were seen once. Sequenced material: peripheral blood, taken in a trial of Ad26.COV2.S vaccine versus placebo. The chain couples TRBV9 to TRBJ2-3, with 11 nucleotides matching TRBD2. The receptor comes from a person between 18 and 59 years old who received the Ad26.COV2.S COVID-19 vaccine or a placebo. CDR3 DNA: TGTGCCAGCAGCGATCACTTGACTAGCGGGGTTAGCACAGATACGCAGTATTTT. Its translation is CASSDHLTSGVSTDTQYF.